This T cell receptor beta chain originates from a study of blood T cell repertoires in COVID-19 (dated by TCRdb to 2019 to 2021). Regarding the complete study: Collaborator samples came from the United States, Italy and Spain and covered acute and convalescent phases of COVID-19. The prospective study material was composed of cDNA or gDNA derived from T cells, B-cell-depleted T cells, or PBMCs. HLA class I and class II types, where available, came from metadata supplied by the sample provider rather than from assay-based typing. Sample metadata almost always included a de-identified subject ID, COVID-19 status, age in years and sex. The dataset comprised deeply sampled blood TCRbeta repertoires from subjects exposed to, actively infected with, or recovered from COVID-19. Samples came from the ongoing ImmuneRACE study (first 160 participants) plus 1,254 subjects from 6 global collaborators. A freely available public database, intended as a resource for researchers studying the immune response to SARS-CoV-2, is where the repertoires were released. Overall study outcomes, separate from this receptor: The amount of clinical and demographic metadata varied by source and participant and was provided uncurated.

In its sample, this clone was seen a few times. This receptor's antigen is unknown. It has no much larger one-base neighbor in the sample; base qualities were not kept. TCRbeta CDR3 regions were amplified from genomic DNA by means of the immunoSEQ Assay, a bias-controlled multiplex PCR. On the study's bioinformatics: The number of nucleated cells in each sample was estimated from the amplification of reference gene primers within the assay. To quantify the absolute abundance of each unique TCRbeta CDR3 rearrangement, sequence reads were collapsed and filtered. Productive Simpson clonality was computed per sample as the square root of Simpson's diversity index over productive rearrangements. TCRdb limited this immuneACCESS table to in-frame rearrangements with V and J called. A share of clones is missing; checked studies link under half to unresolved V genes, and the rest is unexplained. V and J calls plus clone size are reproduced from that table; the DNA served to infer D and trimming. The sample table holds under 250,000 clones, of which more than 85% were seen once. Together, the top ten hold 0.7% to 0.85% of the sample.

The CDR3 contains 16 residues, cysteine and phenylalanine counted. Only CDR3 DNA remains: 48 bases, in frame from the first base. Per the germline V gene (reference sequence), LNHDA is the CDR1 and SQIVND is the CDR2. V ends up 3 bases short and J 0 bases short, with an unmatched junction base count of 5. One collaborating source in Seattle enrolled patients while the patients were actively infected and followed the patients over time throughout the course of disease. The collaborating institutions used their own protocols to collect whole blood in K2EDTA tubes. Collaborator samples were shipped for TCRbeta analysis as frozen whole blood, isolated PBMCs, or DNA extracted from either sample type.

Sequenced: peripheral blood. This receptor was taken from a man in his fifties or sixties with COVID-19, enrolled during active disease. Recombination joined TRBV19 with TRBJ1-2, and TRBD1 aligns with 9 junction nucleotides. At the DNA level, the sequence is TGTGCCAGTAGTATCGGACAGGGGCGAGCTAACTATGGCTACACCTTC. Its translation is CASSIGQGRANYGYTF.